This is a list of T cell receptor beta chains from one sample in a study of shared clonotypes between healthy human individuals. Clones were read by immunoSEQ multiplex PCR, and TCRdb kept only the in-frame ones, dropping some. In the table there are about 100,000 clones, almost 70% of which are singletons. The sequenced sample consisted of memory CD8+ T cells sorted from blood. Receptors originate from a man aged 25-45 years in good health. The CDR3 runs from the conserved cysteine through the conserved F or W. Each record gives: V gene, D gene, clone size, J gene, CDR3 length, CDR3 protein, CDR3 DNA. D genes are given only for firm matches. Size tells how often a clone was seen (once, few, many) or the class of an expanded clone, and some rows leave it out.

V gene: TRBV5-4
D gene: -
clone size: few
J gene: TRBJ2-3
CDR3 length: 15
CDR3 protein: CASSPVDFSTDTQYF
CDR3 DNA: TGTGCCAGCAGCCCGGTGGACTTCTCCACAGATACGCAGTATTTT

V gene: TRBV10-1
D gene: TRBD1
clone size: few
J gene: TRBJ2-1
CDR3 length: 16
CDR3 protein: CASNKTGGPSYNEQFF
CDR3 DNA: TGCGCCAGCAATAAGACAGGGGGCCCCTCCTACAATGAGCAGTTCTTC

V gene: TRBV5-4
D gene: TRBD2
clone size: many
J gene: TRBJ2-7
CDR3 length: 15
CDR3 protein: CASSNRDYDYYEQYF
CDR3 DNA: TGTGCCAGCAGCAACCGGGACTACGACTACTACGAGCAGTACTTC

V gene: TRBV25-1
D gene: -
clone size: -
J gene: TRBJ1-2
CDR3 length: 13
CDR3 protein: CASSEWSWVPKAF
CDR3 DNA: TGTGCCAGCAGTGAATGGAGTTGGGTCCCCAAGGCTTTC

V gene: TRBV5-6
D gene: -
clone size: -
J gene: TRBJ1-5
CDR3 length: 15
CDR3 protein: CASSAGGGYNQPQHF
CDR3 DNA: TGTGCCAGCAGCGCCGGTGGGGGCTACAATCAGCCCCAGCATTTT

V gene: TRBV15
D gene: -
clone size: -
J gene: TRBJ2-7
CDR3 length: 11
CDR3 protein: CATSSGYGQYF
CDR3 DNA: TGTGCCACCAGCAGCGGCTACGGGCAGTACTTC

V gene: TRBV2
D gene: -
clone size: -
J gene: TRBJ1-1
CDR3 length: 10
CDR3 protein: CASRLYEAFF
CDR3 DNA: TGTGCCAGCAGACTTTATGAAGCTTTCTTT

V gene: TRBV9
D gene: TRBD2
clone size: -
J gene: TRBJ2-1
CDR3 length: 15
CDR3 protein: CASSVSGRESNEQFF
CDR3 DNA: TGTGCCAGCAGCGTATCCGGGAGGGAGTCCAATGAGCAGTTCTTC

V gene: TRBV5-1
D gene: -
clone size: -
J gene: TRBJ1-3
CDR3 length: 16
CDR3 protein: CASSPAGLRAGNTIYF
CDR3 DNA: TGCGCCAGCAGCCCCGCTGGGCTTAGGGCTGGAAACACCATATATTTT

V gene: TRBV5-5
D gene: TRBD2
clone size: -
J gene: TRBJ2-7
CDR3 length: 16
CDR3 protein: CASRATSGTSSYEQYF
CDR3 DNA: TGTGCCAGCAGAGCCACTAGCGGGACGAGCTCCTACGAGCAGTACTTC

V gene: TRBV7-3
D gene: TRBD2
clone size: -
J gene: TRBJ2-3
CDR3 length: 15
CDR3 protein: CASSLASGGTDTQYF
CDR3 DNA: TGTGCCAGCAGCTTGGCTAGCGGGGGCACAGATACGCAGTATTTT

V gene: TRBV7-6
D gene: -
clone size: -
J gene: TRBJ2-1
CDR3 length: 16
CDR3 protein: CASSTEAGSSYNEQFF
CDR3 DNA: TGTGCCAGCAGCACCGAAGCGGGTAGCTCCTACAATGAGCAGTTCTTC

V gene: TRBV7-9
D gene: -
clone size: once
J gene: TRBJ2-1
CDR3 length: 19
CDR3 protein: CASSLGPPGICPGNNEQFF
CDR3 DNA: TGTGCCAGCAGCTTAGGGCCGCCGGGGATCTGCCCAGGCAACAATGAGCAGTTCTTC

V gene: TRBV30
D gene: TRBD1
clone size: -
J gene: TRBJ2-4
CDR3 length: 16
CDR3 protein: CAWTSGTGLAKNIQYF
CDR3 DNA: TGTGCCTGGACCTCCGGGACAGGACTAGCCAAAAACATTCAGTACTTC

V gene: TRBV27
D gene: TRBD2
clone size: few
J gene: TRBJ2-7
CDR3 length: 14
CDR3 protein: CASSHGTSGIEQYF
CDR3 DNA: TGTGCCAGCAGCCACGGGACTAGCGGGATCGAGCAGTACTTC

V gene: TRBV5-1
D gene: -
clone size: -
J gene: TRBJ1-3
CDR3 length: 14
CDR3 protein: CASSFESQGNTIYF
CDR3 DNA: TGCGCCAGCAGCTTTGAGAGTCAAGGAAACACCATATATTTT

V gene: TRBV11-2
D gene: TRBD1
clone size: -
J gene: TRBJ2-7
CDR3 length: 14
CDR3 protein: CASSPYRGQYEQYF
CDR3 DNA: TGTGCCAGCAGCCCCTACAGGGGGCAGTACGAGCAGTACTTC

V gene: TRBV7-8
D gene: TRBD2
clone size: once
J gene: TRBJ2-1
CDR3 length: 16
CDR3 protein: CASSPQLAGVGNEQFF
CDR3 DNA: TGTGCCAGCAGCCCACAACTAGCGGGAGTTGGCAATGAGCAGTTCTTC

V gene: TRBV13
D gene: -
clone size: few
J gene: TRBJ1-4
CDR3 length: 14
CDR3 protein: CASSLGNSNEKLFF
CDR3 DNA: TGTGCCAGCAGTCTCGGGAATTCTAATGAAAAACTGTTTTTT

V gene: TRBV7-8
D gene: -
clone size: -
J gene: TRBJ2-7
CDR3 length: 14
CDR3 protein: CASRLGSPRDEQYF
CDR3 DNA: TGTGCCAGCCGACTTGGGAGCCCTCGGGACGAGCAGTACTTC

V gene: TRBV2
D gene: -
clone size: -
J gene: TRBJ2-3
CDR3 length: 14
CDR3 protein: CASSGIASTDTQYF
CDR3 DNA: TGTGCCAGCAGTGGAATTGCTAGCACAGATACGCAGTATTTT

V gene: TRBV4-3
D gene: TRBD2
clone size: -
J gene: TRBJ2-2
CDR3 length: 16
CDR3 protein: CASGGLAGAGTGELFF
CDR3 DNA: TGCGCCAGCGGGGGACTAGCGGGAGCTGGTACCGGGGAGCTGTTTTTT

V gene: TRBV11-2
D gene: -
clone size: -
J gene: TRBJ1-2
CDR3 length: 14
CDR3 protein: CASSLGFVSYGYTF
CDR3 DNA: TGTGCCAGCAGCTTAGGTTTTGTCTCCTATGGCTACACCTTC

V gene: TRBV27
D gene: -
clone size: -
J gene: TRBJ2-3
CDR3 length: 15
CDR3 protein: CASSPRLDNTDTQYF
CDR3 DNA: TGTGCCAGCAGTCCCAGACTTGATAACACAGATACGCAGTATTTT

V gene: TRBV2
D gene: -
clone size: -
J gene: TRBJ2-2
CDR3 length: 13
CDR3 protein: CASSKEDGWSLFF
CDR3 DNA: TGTGCCAGCAGCAAAGAGGACGGGTGGTCTCTGTTTTTT

V gene: TRBV6-1
D gene: -
clone size: -
J gene: TRBJ2-6
CDR3 length: 15
CDR3 protein: CASSESDGEANVLTF
CDR3 DNA: TGTGCCAGCAGTGAATCTGATGGGGAGGCCAACGTCCTGACTTTC

V gene: TRBV7-2
D gene: -
clone size: many
J gene: TRBJ2-7
CDR3 length: 14
CDR3 protein: CASSFTGRRDEQYF
CDR3 DNA: TGTGCCAGCAGCTTCACAGGCCGTCGCGACGAGCAGTACTTC

V gene: TRBV6-4
D gene: -
clone size: -
J gene: TRBJ2-6
CDR3 length: 15
CDR3 protein: CAISESHSGANVLTF
CDR3 DNA: TGTGCCATCAGTGAGTCTCACTCTGGGGCCAACGTCCTGACTTTC

V gene: TRBV2
D gene: TRBD1
clone size: -
J gene: TRBJ2-5
CDR3 length: 15
CDR3 protein: CASSSDRASTETQYF
CDR3 DNA: TGTGCCAGCAGTTCCGACAGGGCTAGCACAGAGACCCAGTACTTC

V gene: TRBV30
D gene: TRBD2
clone size: -
J gene: TRBJ2-5
CDR3 length: 16
CDR3 protein: CAWSPDLLAQEETQYF
CDR3 DNA: TGTGCCTGGAGTCCCGACCTACTAGCGCAAGAAGAGACCCAGTACTTC

V gene: TRBV2
D gene: TRBD1
clone size: many
J gene: TRBJ2-7
CDR3 length: 16
CDR3 protein: CASSEFPGQGDHEQYF
CDR3 DNA: TGTGCCAGCAGTGAATTTCCGGGACAGGGTGACCACGAGCAGTACTTC

V gene: TRBV27
D gene: TRBD1
clone size: few
J gene: TRBJ1-1
CDR3 length: 15
CDR3 protein: CASSLRGTGNTEAFF
CDR3 DNA: TGTGCCAGCAGTCTCCGGGGGACAGGGAACACTGAAGCTTTCTTT

V gene: TRBV5-6
D gene: TRBD2
clone size: -
J gene: TRBJ2-2
CDR3 length: 15
CDR3 protein: CASTYGLGGAGELFF
CDR3 DNA: TGTGCCAGCACCTACGGGCTCGGGGGGGCCGGGGAGCTGTTTTTT

V gene: TRBV6-5
D gene: -
clone size: -
J gene: TRBJ2-5
CDR3 length: 14
CDR3 protein: CASSPGGGGETQYF
CDR3 DNA: TGTGCCAGCAGTCCAGGAGGGGGAGGTGAGACCCAGTACTTC

V gene: TRBV7-6
D gene: -
clone size: -
J gene: TRBJ2-5
CDR3 length: 13
CDR3 protein: CASSSHRRETQYF
CDR3 DNA: TGTGCCAGCAGCTCACATCGGAGAGAGACCCAGTACTTC

V gene: TRBV10-3
D gene: -
clone size: -
J gene: TRBJ1-4
CDR3 length: 16
CDR3 protein: CAISESGRATNEKLFF
CDR3 DNA: TGTGCCATCAGTGAGTCGGGGCGTGCAACTAATGAAAAACTGTTTTTT

V gene: TRBV19
D gene: TRBD2
clone size: -
J gene: TRBJ2-1
CDR3 length: 15
CDR3 protein: CASIGTSGRAGEQFF
CDR3 DNA: TGTGCCAGTATCGGGACTAGCGGGAGGGCCGGTGAGCAGTTCTTC

V gene: TRBV6-1
D gene: -
clone size: few
J gene: TRBJ1-2
CDR3 length: 16
CDR3 protein: CASSEDGGSPRYGYTF
CDR3 DNA: TGTGCCAGCAGTGAAGATGGCGGATCCCCTCGCTATGGCTACACCTTC

V gene: TRBV29-1
D gene: TRBD1
clone size: once
J gene: TRBJ2-1
CDR3 length: 13
CDR3 protein: CSGGQVRSNEQFF
CDR3 DNA: TGCAGCGGGGGACAGGTGAGGTCGAATGAGCAGTTCTTC

V gene: TRBV10-3
D gene: -
clone size: -
J gene: TRBJ2-5
CDR3 length: 14
CDR3 protein: CAISLKQGQETQYF
CDR3 DNA: TGTGCCATCAGTTTAAAGCAGGGGCAAGAGACCCAGTACTTC

V gene: TRBV28
D gene: -
clone size: -
J gene: TRBJ2-3
CDR3 length: 14
CDR3 protein: CASKTGYSTDTQYF
CDR3 DNA: TGTGCCAGCAAGACGGGGTACAGCACAGATACGCAGTATTTT

V gene: TRBV5-4
D gene: -
clone size: -
J gene: TRBJ2-2
CDR3 length: 14
CDR3 protein: CASSLGPNTGELFF
CDR3 DNA: TGTGCCAGCAGCTTAGGACCGAACACCGGGGAGCTGTTTTTT

V gene: TRBV7-9
D gene: -
clone size: -
J gene: TRBJ2-5
CDR3 length: 14
CDR3 protein: CASSLDRDQETQYF
CDR3 DNA: TGTGCCAGCAGCTTAGACAGGGACCAAGAGACCCAGTACTTC

V gene: TRBV27
D gene: -
clone size: -
J gene: TRBJ2-5
CDR3 length: 14
CDR3 protein: CASSLLGGEETQYF
CDR3 DNA: TGTGCCAGCAGTCTACTGGGTGGGGAAGAGACCCAGTACTTC

V gene: TRBV28
D gene: -
clone size: once
J gene: TRBJ1-1
CDR3 length: 14
CDR3 protein: CASSLIPSLTEAFF
CDR3 DNA: TGTGCCAGCAGTTTAATCCCCTCTTTAACTGAAGCTTTCTTT

V gene: TRBV2
D gene: TRBD2
clone size: -
J gene: TRBJ2-2
CDR3 length: 15
CDR3 protein: CASKGVAGGSGELFF
CDR3 DNA: TGTGCCAGCAAAGGGGTAGCGGGAGGATCCGGGGAGCTGTTTTTT

V gene: TRBV10-3
D gene: -
clone size: -
J gene: TRBJ2-3
CDR3 length: 16
CDR3 protein: CAISESLEWRSDTQYF
CDR3 DNA: TGTGCCATCAGTGAGTCTCTGGAGTGGCGCTCAGATACGCAGTATTTT

V gene: TRBV6-1
D gene: TRBD2
clone size: -
J gene: TRBJ2-3
CDR3 length: 13
CDR3 protein: CASSLLAGDTQYF
CDR3 DNA: TGTGCCAGCAGTCTTTTAGCGGGAGATACGCAGTATTTT

V gene: TRBV9
D gene: TRBD1
clone size: -
J gene: TRBJ2-7
CDR3 length: 15
CDR3 protein: CASSNPGQGISEQYF
CDR3 DNA: TGTGCCAGCTCCAACCCGGGACAGGGAATTTCCGAGCAGTACTTC

V gene: TRBV6-6
D gene: -
clone size: -
J gene: TRBJ2-7
CDR3 length: 13
CDR3 protein: CASSYYNLDEQYF
CDR3 DNA: TGTGCCAGCAGTTACTACAACTTGGACGAGCAGTACTTC

V gene: TRBV7-9
D gene: TRBD2
clone size: few
J gene: TRBJ2-3
CDR3 length: 12
CDR3 protein: CASRAGVDTQYF
CDR3 DNA: TGTGCCAGCAGGGCGGGGGTTGATACGCAGTATTTT

V gene: TRBV10-3
D gene: -
clone size: few
J gene: TRBJ1-1
CDR3 length: 15
CDR3 protein: CATRVTTGENTEAFF
CDR3 DNA: TGTGCCACCAGGGTAACGACAGGCGAGAACACTGAAGCTTTCTTT